This T cell receptor beta chain was sequenced in a study of shared clonotypes between healthy human individuals. Looking at the study overall: There were three CD4 naive, three CD4 memory, two CD8 naive and one CD8 memory plates per donor. The study's findings and limits: Sequencing of the sorted subsets was shown by rarefaction to be incomplete despite large depth.

This clone has only a few counts. Its target is not known. Libraries were prepared by immunoSEQ multiplex PCR; TCRdb keeps only in-frame clonotypes and omits some of them. The profile shows more than 2,000,000 clones, around 90% of them singletons. CDR1 is MNHNY and CDR2 is SVGAGI in the germline V gene (reference sequence). The CDR3 length is 14 residues. After removal of 5 bases from V and 6 bases from J, the junction contained 10 bases not matched to a gene. The chain is built from TRBV6-6 and TRBJ2-7; 7 nucleotides match TRBD1. The sequenced sample was naive CD4+ T cells sorted from blood. Regarding subset: CD45RA+ positively selected. This clonotype was obtained from a young man in good health. CDR3 amino acids: CASSLNYRGSEQYF. As DNA, the CDR3 is TGTGCCAGCAGTCTGAACTACAGGGGATCCGAGCAGTACTTC.